This T cell receptor (beta chain) derives from a study of blood T cell repertoires in COVID-19. On the study more broadly: Material from acute and convalescent COVID-19 was sourced from the United States, Italy and Spain. Sample material is recorded as cDNA or gDNA derived from T cells, B-cell-depleted T cells, or PBMCs.

In the authors' methods: From reference gene primer amplification, estimates of nucleated cell counts were derived. Using immunoSEQ multiplex PCR, the repertoire was profiled, and TCRdb retains in-frame clones only, with some absent. The V and J calls and clone size come from that table; D and trimming were worked out from the DNA. This sample carries 55,000 to 80,000 clones, about 88% of them seen once, and the ten largest clones take approximately 9%. Germline CDR1 is LGHDT and CDR2 is YNNKEL (reference sequence). This CDR3 comprises 12 residues. The germline V and J ends were trimmed by 1 base and 7 bases, with 7 bases remaining between them.

This clonotype was obtained from a man older than 75 with acute or convalescent COVID-19. Sequenced material: peripheral blood. The chain employs TRBV3-1 (or the pseudogene TRBV3-2) and TRBJ1-2; D not resolved. The chain's CDR3 is CASSQVNGGYTF. CDR3 nucleotide sequence: TGTGCCAGCAGCCAAGTCAACGGTGGCTACACCTTC.